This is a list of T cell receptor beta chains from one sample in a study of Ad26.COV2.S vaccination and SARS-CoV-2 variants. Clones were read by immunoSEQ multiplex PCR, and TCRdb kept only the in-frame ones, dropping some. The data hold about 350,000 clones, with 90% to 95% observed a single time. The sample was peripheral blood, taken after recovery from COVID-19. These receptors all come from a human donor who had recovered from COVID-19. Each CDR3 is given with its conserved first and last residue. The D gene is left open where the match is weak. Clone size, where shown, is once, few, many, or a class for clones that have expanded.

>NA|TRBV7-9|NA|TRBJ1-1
TGTGCCAGCAGCTCGAGGGCGGGGGAGGACACTGAAGCTTTCTTT
CASSSRAGEDTEAFF
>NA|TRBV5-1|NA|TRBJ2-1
TGCGCCAGCAGGGTGGCGAATCGGCACAATGAGCAGTTCTTC
CASRVANRHNEQFF
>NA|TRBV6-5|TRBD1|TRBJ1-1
TGTGCCAGCAGTTACTCCCGCAGGGGGGCCGTAGGAGCTTTCTTT
CASSYSRRGAVGAFF
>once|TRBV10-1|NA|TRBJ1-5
TGCGCCAGCAGTGAAGGACGGGATCAGCCCCAGCATTTT
CASSEGRDQPQHF
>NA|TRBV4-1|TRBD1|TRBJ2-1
TGCGCCAGCAGCCAAGATGGGGCGAGTAGGGGGCACGGCGGGCGGTTCTTC
CASSQDGASRGHGGRFF
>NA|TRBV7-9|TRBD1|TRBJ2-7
TGTGCCAGCAGCTCCGGGACAGGGGACATCTACGAGCAGTACTTC
CASSSGTGDIYEQYF
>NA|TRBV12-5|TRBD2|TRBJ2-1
TGTGCTAGTGGTTTGGGGAACCTAGCGGGGCTATACAATGAGCAGTTCTTC
CASGLGNLAGLYNEQFF
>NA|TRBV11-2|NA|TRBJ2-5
TGTGCCAGCAGCTTATCAGAGACCCAGTACTTC
CASSLSETQYF
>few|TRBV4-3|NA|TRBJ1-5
TGCGCCAGCAGCCAAGATCGGTTAGTACAGCCCCAGCATTTT
CASSQDRLVQPQHF
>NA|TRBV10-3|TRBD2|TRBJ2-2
TGTGCCATCAAATGGACTAGCGGGGGAACCGGGGAGCTGTTTTTT
CAIKWTSGGTGELFF
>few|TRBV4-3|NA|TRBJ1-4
TGCGCCAGCAGCCAAGAAGGCAGACTGAATGAAAAACTGTTTTTT
CASSQEGRLNEKLFF
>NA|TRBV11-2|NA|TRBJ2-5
TGTGCCAGCAGCTTTAAAGATAGCCAGTACTTC
CASSFKDSQYF
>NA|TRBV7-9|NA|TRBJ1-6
TGTGCCAGCAGCTCTTTCGAGACCGTGTGGGGTTCACCCCTCCACTTT
CASSSFETVWGSPLHF
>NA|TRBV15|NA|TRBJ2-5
TGTGCCACCAGCTCCGGAAGTGAGGAGACCCAGTACTTC
CATSSGSEETQYF